There are many counts of the clone carrying this TCR beta chain. Trimming left V 3 bases short and J 4 bases short, with 12 bases between. There are 14 residues in the CDR3. In germline, CDR1 is SSHAT, CDR2 FNYEAQ (reference sequence). The data stem from a study of Graves' ophthalmopathy and Graves' hyperthyroidism. Lactation, pregnancy, uncontrolled infections and other autoimmune diseases were all grounds for excluding patients. The TCR beta CDR3 regions underwent amplification from RNA transcripts. First-round RT-PCR relied on HTBI primers, and a second-round multiplex PCR came next. TCRdb itself ran the multiplex PCR reads through MiXCR, one entry per CDR3 protein. This table holds 620,000 or so distinct CDR3 sequences, about 20% found once.

The gene calls are TRBV7-7 and TRBJ2-5, with D possibly called TRBD1 or TRBD2 (5 bases each). The specimen sequenced was peripheral blood. This TCR was sampled from a woman aged 18-29 years with stable Graves' hyperthyroidism. Some clones in this sample may be carry-over from other donors' samples. In DNA form, the CDR3 reads TGTGCCAGCAGCTTTAGAGGGGTCGGAGAGACCCAGTACTTC. Protein: CASSFRGVGETQYF.